The subject of this entry is one T cell receptor (beta chain). One end of the junction fails to match germline, which may point to a read error. The CDR3 loop spans 15 amino acids. TCR beta VDJ combinations and CDR3 sequences were profiled from genomic DNA. TCRdb itself ran the reads through MiXCR, one entry per CDR3 protein. The sample records some 130,000 distinct CDR3 sequences, around two fifths being singletons. This specimen comes from a study of CD8+CD57+ T cells in acquired aplastic anemia. The source of this sequence is a human donor in good health, serving as a control. The chain recombines TRBV12-3 or TRBV12-4 with TRBJ2-2; D is unclear. Input material: sorted CD4+, CD8+, or CD8+CD57+ T cells (not recorded which) from PBMCs. CDR3 sequence reads: CASSPPEHNTRELFF. The CDR3 coding sequence is TGTGCCAGCAGCCCTCCGGAGCACAACACCAGGGAGCTGTTTTTT.